These 18 T cell receptor beta chains were all obtained from the same sample, sequenced in a study of vaccination and CD4 T cells after COVID-19. The antigens for these receptors are not known. The treatment: approximately nine-day PBMC culture with coronavirus spike peptide pools or control peptides (ViraFEST assay). The Oncomine TCR Beta short-read assay was applied to DNA of cultured CD4+ T cells. TCRdb re-derived calls from the PCR reads in MiXCR, one entry per CDR3 protein. The sample lists approximately 21,000 distinct CDR3 sequences; roughly 67% were seen once. Sequencing input: CD4+ T cells from blood, cultured in vitro. The origin of the receptors is a human donor who had recovered from COVID-19.

This chain joins TRBV2 and TRBJ2-1; TRBD2 matches 10 bases. Germline-derived CDR1 and CDR2 are SNHLY and FYNNEI. The CDR3 loop spans 15 amino acids. V lost 6 bases and J lost 4; bases outside the gene matches: 6. The CDR3 region is CASSKLAGSYNEQFF. DNA for the CDR3: TGTGCCAGCAGCAAACTAGCGGGATCTTACAATGAGCAGTTCTTC.

The chain joins TRBV6-5 to TRBJ1-1, with unresolved D. V was clipped by 2 bases and J by 0 bases, with 10 bases between them. Per germline, CDR1 MNHEY and CDR2 SVGAGI. This CDR3 contains 15 residues. As DNA, the CDR3 is TGTGCCAGCAGTTACGAAGGCAGTCTGAACACTGAAGCTTTCTTT. It specifies CASSYEGSLNTEAFF.

There are a few counts of this clonotype. The V and J genes are TRBV6-5 and TRBJ2-1, with 7 bases that match TRBD2. This CDR3 comprises 16 residues. The germline gives CDR1 MNHEY, CDR2 SVGAGI. V lost 3 bases and J lost 8; bases outside the gene matches: 13. The CDR3, as DNA: TGTGCCAGCAGTTATCAAACCGGGACTAAGAGGGATGAGCAGTTCTTC. This translates into CASSYQTGTKRDEQFF.

J is TRBJ2-2 and V is TRBV19; 7 bases are shared with TRBD2. The V segment lost 5 bases and the J segment 16 bases; nucleotides outside the gene matches: 10. Germline CDR1 is LNHDA and CDR2 is SQIVND (reference sequence). The CDR3 spans 12 residues. The CDR3 region is CASSPGEGRRFF. CDR3 bases: TGTGCCAGTAGTCCCGGGGAGGGCCGACGGTTTTTT.

The chain is built from TRBV20-1 and TRBJ2-1, with unresolved D. This CDR3 is built from 13 residues. Germline loops: CDR1 DFQATT, CDR2 SNEGSKA (reference sequence). V was clipped by 8 bases and J by 4 bases, with 15 bases between them. DNA of the CDR3: TGCAGTACCTATGCGAACTCGTACAATGAGCAGTTCTTC. Its protein is CSTYANSYNEQFF.

This chain links TRBV5-1 with TRBJ1-1, with D possibly TRBD1 on 6 matching bases. Germline assignment: CDR1 SGHRS and CDR2 YFSETQ. Between the trimmed V and J ends, which lost 3 bases and 5 bases, there was a span of 11 bases. The CDR3 sequence is 13 residues long. The CDR3 nucleotides read TGCGCCAGCAGCTCAGGGGAGTGGACTGAAGCTTTCTTT. This gives the protein CASSSGEWTEAFF.

This clonotype has more than one count but fewer than ten. The chain couples TRBV28 to TRBJ1-1; D remains ambiguous. Germline assignment: CDR1 MDHEN and CDR2 SYDVKM. Deletions cut 7 bases from V and 0 bases from J, with 9 bases between. The CDR3 extends over 13 amino acids. The CDR3 region is CASKTGVNTEAFF. The DNA for the CDR3 is TGTGCCAGCAAAACCGGGGTGAACACTGAAGCTTTCTTT.

CDR3 nucleotides: TGTGCCAGCAGTTTAGGTGAGGTCTATGGCTACACCTTC. Protein product: CASSLGEVYGYTF. This rearrangement joins TRBV28 to TRBJ1-2; D ambiguous. V gave up 2 bases and J gave up 4 bases, with 8 bases separating them. Germline CDR1 and CDR2: MDHEN and SYDVKM. The CDR3 spans 13 residues.

The rearrangement links TRBV7-9 to TRBJ1-2; TRBD1 matches 7 bases. Germline V gene data show CDR1 as SEHNR and CDR2 as FQNEAQ (reference sequence). V was pared by 4 bases and J by 6 bases, with 5 bases of the junction left unmatched. This CDR3 has 13 amino acids. This CDR3 is CASSSGQWDGYTF. CDR3 sequence (DNA): TGTGCCAGCAGCTCGGGACAGTGGGATGGCTACACCTTC.

This chain connects TRBV5-6 to TRBJ1-2; D is possibly TRBD1 (5 bases). The CDR3 covers 14 residues. Germline V gives CDR1 SGHDT, CDR2 YYEEEE. Trimming stripped 6 bases from V and 4 bases from J, with 16 bases between. The CDR3 protein is CASIKPGATYGYTF. In DNA, the CDR3 is TGTGCCAGCATCAAACCCGGGGCCACCTATGGCTACACCTTC.

The CDR3 DNA follows: TGCAGTGCTAAATTTTGGGGGAGGGCGGGCGAGCAGTACTTC. Its protein product is CSAKFWGRAGEQYF. This sequence joins TRBV20-1 and TRBJ2-7; 7 bases agree with TRBD2. CDR1 is DFQATT, CDR2 SNEGSKA, per germline (reference sequence). J was trimmed by 6 bases and V by 4 bases; bases with no gene match: 12. The CDR3 is 14 residues long.

This chain uses TRBV30 with TRBJ2-7; D not certain. Germline assignment: CDR1 GTSNPN and CDR2 SVGIG (reference sequence). This CDR3 spans 12 amino acids. Trimming removed 3 bases at V and 1 base at J, with 7 bases between. In nucleotides, the CDR3 is TGTGCCTGGAGCGGCAGGTCCTACGAGCAGTACTTC. This codes for CAWSGRSYEQYF.

The J gene is TRBJ1-1, the V gene TRBV29-1; no firm D call. Per the germline V gene, CDR1 is SQVTM and CDR2 is ANQGSEA. The CDR3 has 12 amino acids. V was pared by 7 bases and J by 0 bases, with 9 bases between. The CDR3 region has the DNA TGCAGCGGGAGTCTAATGAACACTGAAGCTTTCTTT. Translated, it gives CSGSLMNTEAFF.

The chain employs TRBV7-8 and TRBJ1-6, with 10 bases matching TRBD1. The trim removed 2 bases at V and 10 bases at J, leaving 5 bases unmatched. The CDR3 has 15 residues. Germline V gene data show CDR1 as SGHVS and CDR2 as FQNEAQ. As DNA, the CDR3 is TGTGCCAGCAGCTTAACCGACAGGGGGCACTCACCCCTCCACTTT. Encoded protein: CASSLTDRGHSPLHF.

The chain couples TRBV10-1 to TRBJ2-7; D is undetermined. Trimming pared 1 base from V and 1 base from J, leaving 11 bases between. The CDR3 extends over 15 amino acids. Looked up from germline, CDR1 is WNHNN and CDR2 is SYGVQD (reference sequence). In nucleotides, the CDR3 is TGCGCCAGCAGTGAGTTTCGTGGGCCATCCTACGAGCAGTACTTC. Its protein is CASSEFRGPSYEQYF.

This clonotype was seen only a few times. The chain is built from TRBV6-5 and TRBJ2-7; D is possibly TRBD1 or TRBD2 (5 bases each). V shed 3 bases and J shed 6 bases, with 15 bases lying between them. There are 14 residues in the CDR3. Germline CDR1 MNHEY, CDR2 SVGAGI. Here the CDR3 DNA reads TGTGCCAGCAGTTATGTTCGGGGCGGAGGCGAGCAGTACTTC. Amino acid sequence: CASSYVRGGGEQYF.

In regard to this clonotype: At one of its ends the junction is not consistent with the germline gene, which may arise from a read error. This chain uses TRBV6-1 with TRBJ2-1; perhaps TRBD1 as D (6 bases). Germline V lookup: CDR1 MNHNS, CDR2 SASEGT. The CDR3 covers 14 residues. The CDR3 loop is CTSGDRDPRGEQFF. The DNA of the CDR3 is TGTACCAGTGGGGACCGGGACCCCAGGGGTGAGCAGTTCTTC.

V usage is TRBV6-2 or TRBV6-3 and J usage is TRBJ1-1; D is uncertain. Germline loops: CDR1 MNHEY, CDR2 SVGEGT. The CDR3 has 15 residues. Trimming stripped 7 bases from V and 1 base from J, with 16 bases between. The CDR3 DNA reads TGTGCCAGCACCCGAGGAGGTCCGGGGAACACTGAAGCTTTCTTT. This translates into CASTRGGPGNTEAFF.